This is a list of T cell receptor beta chains from one sample in a study of T-cell reconstitution after alpha-beta-depleted transplantation in children. TCRdb itself ran the PCR reads through MiXCR, one entry per CDR3 protein. The sample has under 750,000 distinct CDR3 sequences, roughly 23% seen once. The sample in question was PBMCs, mostly from graft donor cells, obtained 360 days after TCRalphabeta/CD19-depleted stem cell transplant. The receptor set was obtained from a boy younger than two who had a stem cell transplant for acute myeloid leukemia, so the T cells may come from the graft donor. CDR3s include the opening cysteine and the closing phenylalanine or tryptophan. A D gene is named only where the DNA matches it firmly. Not all rows give a size; the values are once, few, many and, for expanded clones, a class.

>15|-|TRBJ2-2|-|TRBV20-1
CSAREGPFNTGELFF
TGCAGTGCTAGAGAGGGGCCATTCAACACCGGGGAGCTGTTTTTT
>16|-|TRBJ2-2|few|TRBV20-1
CSARDLEGWSAGELFF
TGCAGTGCTAGAGATTTGGAGGGGTGGTCAGCCGGGGAGCTGTTTTTT
>14|-|TRBJ2-1|few|TRBV20-1
CSARAGTYDNEQFF
TGCAGTGCTAGAGCCGGGACATACGACAATGAGCAGTTCTTC
>15|TRBD2|TRBJ2-1|-|TRBV6-2/TRBV6-3
CASAGGGPYYNEQFF
TGTGCCAGCGCCGGGGGAGGGCCGTACTACAATGAGCAGTTCTTC
>16|-|TRBJ2-1|few|TRBV20-1
CSARSGLGTFRNEQFF
TGCAGTGCTAGATCCGGTCTAGGGACATTTAGGAATGAGCAGTTCTTC
>11|-|TRBJ2-1|few|TRBV2
CASSPERFQFF
TGTGCCAGCAGTCCCGAGCGTTTTCAGTTCTTC
>15|TRBD2|TRBJ2-7|-|TRBV20-1
CSARVAGGSSYEQYF
TGCAGTGCTCGCGTAGCGGGGGGATCATCCTACGAGCAGTACTTC
>14|-|TRBJ2-7|few|TRBV12-3/TRBV12-4
CASSPSGFSYEQYF
TGTGCCAGCAGTCCCTCGGGTTTTTCCTACGAGCAGTACTTC
>16|TRBD1|TRBJ2-1|many|TRBV24-1
CATSERTGGFYNEQFF
TGTGCCACCAGTGAGAGGACAGGGGGTTTCTACAATGAGCAGTTCTTC
>15|TRBD2|TRBJ2-1|few|TRBV20-1
CSAPGGRGAYNEQFF
TGCAGTGCTCCGGGGGGGCGGGGGGCCTACAATGAGCAGTTCTTC
>13|-|TRBJ2-1|many|TRBV29-1
CSFTRVGGNEQFF
TGCAGCTTCACGAGGGTCGGGGGCAATGAGCAGTTCTTC
>14|TRBD1|TRBJ2-2|-|TRBV20-1
CSAGQGGATGELFF
TGCAGTGCTGGACAGGGCGGGGCGACCGGGGAGCTGTTTTTT
>15|-|TRBJ2-7|-|TRBV11-3
CASSLDHIASYEQYF
TGTGCCAGCAGCTTAGACCACATAGCATCCTACGAGCAGTACTTC
>14|-|TRBJ2-7|-|TRBV20-1
CSARDGAQAYEQYF
TGCAGTGCCAGAGATGGGGCGCAGGCCTACGAGCAGTACTTC
>17|-|TRBJ1-1|many|TRBV13
CASSHVQGKQGNTEAFF
TGTGCCAGCAGCCATGTCCAGGGGAAACAAGGGAACACTGAAGCTTTCTTT
>16|TRBD2|TRBJ2-2|-|TRBV6-1
CASSRAGVSNTGELFF
TGTGCCAGCAGTAGAGCGGGGGTTTCGAACACCGGGGAGCTGTTTTTT
>12|-|TRBJ2-5|few|TRBV6-5
CASRQNQETQYF
TGTGCCAGCAGGCAGAACCAAGAGACCCAGTACTTC
>13|TRBD1|TRBJ2-3|few|TRBV10-2
CASRGQGPDTQYF
TGCGCCAGCAGGGGACAGGGCCCAGATACGCAGTATTTT
>12|-|TRBJ1-2|-|TRBV6-2/TRBV6-3
CASSYAFYGYTF
TGTGCCAGCAGTTATGCCTTCTATGGCTACACCTTC
>15|-|TRBJ1-4|few|TRBV19
CASSIGVRSNEKLFF
TGTGCCAGTAGTATAGGTGTACGGAGCAATGAAAAACTGTTTTTT
>16|-|TRBJ2-7|many|TRBV20-1
CSASPSSWRASYEQYF
TGCAGTGCTAGCCCTTCCTCTTGGCGGGCGTCCTACGAGCAGTACTTC
>17|-|TRBJ2-5|many|TRBV29-1
CSVPGWRGPKPQETQYF
TGCAGCGTTCCTGGTTGGAGGGGTCCGAAGCCTCAAGAGACCCAGTACTTC
>15|-|TRBJ2-1|few|TRBV20-1
CSASRGGVSYNEQFF
TGCAGTGCGAGCCGCGGCGGGGTCTCCTACAATGAGCAGTTCTTC
>13|-|TRBJ2-2|-|TRBV12-3/TRBV12-4
CASYRGGSGELFF
TGTGCCAGCTACAGGGGCGGGAGCGGGGAGCTGTTTTTT
>16|TRBD1|TRBJ2-6|few|TRBV6-1
CASSRTGALEANVLTF
TGTGCCAGCAGTCGGACAGGTGCTCTGGAGGCCAACGTCCTGACTTTC
>16|-|TRBJ1-1|few|TRBV4-3
CASSQDALLGNTEAFF
TGCGCCAGCAGCCAAGATGCCCTCCTTGGGAACACTGAAGCTTTCTTT
>16|-|TRBJ2-5|-|TRBV7-2
CASSLARWAGQETQYF
TGTGCCAGCAGCTTAGCGAGGTGGGCAGGACAAGAGACCCAGTACTTC
>14|TRBD1|TRBJ2-1|few|TRBV7-9
CASSLVRDSHEQFF
TGTGCCAGCAGCTTAGTTCGGGACAGCCATGAGCAGTTCTTC
>13|-|TRBJ2-1|few|TRBV6-6
CASYSTTYNEQFF
TGTGCCAGCTACAGCACCACCTACAATGAGCAGTTCTTC
>14|-|TRBJ1-1|-|TRBV10-3
CAISVGAGGTEAFF
TGTGCCATCAGTGTCGGTGCCGGCGGCACTGAAGCTTTCTTT
>17|TRBD1|TRBJ2-3|few|TRBV7-9
CASSFIPGTGRTDTQYF
TGTGCCAGCAGCTTCATCCCCGGGACAGGGAGGACGGATACGCAGTATTTT
>13|-|TRBJ2-1|-|TRBV20-1
CSAPPQGYNEQFF
TGCAGTGCTCCCCCACAGGGATACAATGAGCAGTTCTTC
>13|-|TRBJ1-2|many|TRBV20-1
CSASPKINYGYTF
TGCAGTGCTAGCCCCAAAATTAACTATGGCTACACCTTC
>15|-|TRBJ1-1|-|TRBV12-3/TRBV12-4
CASSLVEGRDTEAFF
TGTGCCAGCAGTTTAGTCGAGGGCAGGGACACTGAAGCTTTCTTT
>16|TRBD1|TRBJ2-7|-|TRBV7-9
CASSEAGGWAYNEQYF
TGTGCCAGCAGCGAAGCAGGGGGATGGGCGTACAATGAGCAGTACTTC
>13|-|TRBJ2-1|many|TRBV29-1
CSTDSSSYNEQFF
TGCAGCACGGACTCGAGCTCCTACAATGAGCAGTTCTTC
>15|-|TRBJ2-7|-|TRBV4-1
CASSQEWQGGYEQYF
TGCGCCAGCAGCCAAGAATGGCAGGGTGGCTACGAGCAGTACTTC
>12|-|TRBJ2-5|many|TRBV12-5
CASGTGEETQYF
TGTGCTAGTGGTACCGGGGAGGAGACCCAGTACTTC
>19|TRBD2|TRBJ2-1|many|TRBV7-2
CASSNPGLAVPIRGYEQFF
TGTGCCAGCAGCAACCCGGGACTAGCGGTCCCGATTCGGGGTTATGAGCAGTTCTTC
>17|-|TRBJ2-1|many|TRBV19
CASHHRGVFSSYNEQFF
TGTGCCAGCCACCATAGGGGGGTCTTCAGCTCCTACAATGAGCAGTTCTTC
>17|-|TRBJ2-1|many|TRBV28
CASSSLGKGPQGNEQFF
TGTGCCAGCAGTTCTCTTGGAAAGGGACCGCAAGGGAATGAGCAGTTCTTC
>17|-|TRBJ2-1|many|TRBV12-3/TRBV12-4
CASSQRLAQGANNEQFF
TGTGCCAGCAGCCAACGCCTGGCCCAGGGTGCGAACAATGAGCAGTTCTTC
>12|-|TRBJ2-5|-|TRBV27
CASSSSFGSQYF
TGTGCCAGCAGTTCCTCATTCGGGTCCCAGTACTTC
>17|-|TRBJ2-2|many|TRBV6-5
CASSYPVRAGRTGELFF
TGTGCCAGCAGTTACCCGGTACGTGCGGGACGCACCGGGGAGCTGTTTTTT
>14|TRBD1|TRBJ2-7|many|TRBV20-1
CSARRDRGYYEQYF
TGCAGTGCTAGAAGGGACAGGGGTTACTACGAGCAGTACTTC
>16|-|TRBJ2-1|-|TRBV12-3/TRBV12-4
CASSPPMRGPQWEQFF
TGTGCCAGCAGTCCCCCCATGAGAGGACCACAATGGGAGCAGTTCTTC
>13|-|TRBJ2-1|few|TRBV3-1
CASSQVAGQEQFF
TGTGCCAGCAGCCAAGTGGCGGGGCAAGAGCAGTTCTTC
>15|-|TRBJ2-3|-|TRBV7-9
CASSRWKTGTDTQYF
TGTGCCAGCAGCCGTTGGAAAACAGGCACAGATACGCAGTATTTT
>11|-|TRBJ1-1|-|TRBV12-3/TRBV12-4
CASSLARGAFF
TGTGCCAGCAGTTTAGCGCGGGGAGCTTTCTTT
>15|-|TRBJ2-5|-|TRBV7-2
CASSLRYRRGETQYF
TGTGCCAGCAGCCTCCGTTATCGGAGAGGAGAGACCCAGTACTTC
>14|-|TRBJ1-1|-|TRBV6-2/TRBV6-3
CASSYRGSNTEAFF
TGTGCCAGCAGTTATCGGGGAAGCAACACTGAAGCTTTCTTT
>13|-|TRBJ2-3|many|TRBV20-1
CSASGRGADTQYF
TGCAGTGCTAGCGGTAGGGGTGCAGATACGCAGTATTTT
>11|-|TRBJ2-7|few|TRBV6-2/TRBV6-3
CASMGIYEQYF
TGTGCCAGCATGGGGATCTACGAGCAGTACTTC
>14|-|TRBJ2-5|-|TRBV29-1
CSVGDPGEQETQYF
TGCAGCGTTGGGGACCCCGGCGAACAGGAGACCCAGTACTTC
>18|TRBD2|TRBJ2-5|-|TRBV6-2/TRBV6-3
CACSYSKDGSGAQETQYF
TGTGCCTGCAGTTACTCGAAGGATGGTAGCGGGGCTCAAGAGACCCAGTACTTC
>14|TRBD1|TRBJ2-5|-|TRBV7-2
CASSHPDRAWTQYF
TGTGCCAGCAGCCACCCGGACAGGGCATGGACCCAGTACTTC
>15|TRBD1|TRBJ2-2|once|TRBV5-1
CASSPGQDGTGELFF
TGCGCCAGCAGCCCCGGACAGGACGGCACCGGGGAGCTGTTTTTT
>11|-|TRBJ2-7|many|TRBV6-5
CASSYLYEQYF
TGTGCCAGCAGTTACCTTTACGAGCAGTACTTC
>16|TRBD2|TRBJ2-3|few|TRBV20-1
CSARDLRTSGTDTQYF
TGCAGTGCTAGAGATTTGAGGACTAGCGGCACAGATACGCAGTATTTT